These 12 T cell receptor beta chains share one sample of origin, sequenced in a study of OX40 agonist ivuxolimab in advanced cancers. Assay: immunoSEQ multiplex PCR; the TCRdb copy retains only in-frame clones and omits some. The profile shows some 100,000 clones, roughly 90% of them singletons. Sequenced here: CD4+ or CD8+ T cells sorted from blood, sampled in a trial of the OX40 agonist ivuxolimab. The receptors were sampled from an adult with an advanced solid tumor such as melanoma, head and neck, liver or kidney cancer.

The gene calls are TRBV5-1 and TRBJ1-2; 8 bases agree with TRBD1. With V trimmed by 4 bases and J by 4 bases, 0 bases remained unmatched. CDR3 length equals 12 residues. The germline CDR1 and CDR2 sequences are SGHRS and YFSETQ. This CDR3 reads CASSGQGYGYTF. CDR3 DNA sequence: TGCGCCAGCAGCGGACAGGGCTATGGCTACACCTTC. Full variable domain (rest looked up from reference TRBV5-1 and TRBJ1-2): KAGVTQTPRYLIKTRGQQVTLSCSPISGHRSVSWYQQTPGQGLQFLFEYFSETQRNKGNFPGRFSGRQFSNSRSEMNVSTLELGDSALYLCASSGQGYGYTFGSGTRLTVV.

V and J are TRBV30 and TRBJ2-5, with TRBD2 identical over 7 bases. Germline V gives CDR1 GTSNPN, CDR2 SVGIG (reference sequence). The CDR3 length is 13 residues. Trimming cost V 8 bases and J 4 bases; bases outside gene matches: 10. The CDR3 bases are TGTGCCGCCAGCCAGCGGGGAGGAGAGACCCAGTACTTC. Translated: CAASQRGGETQYF.

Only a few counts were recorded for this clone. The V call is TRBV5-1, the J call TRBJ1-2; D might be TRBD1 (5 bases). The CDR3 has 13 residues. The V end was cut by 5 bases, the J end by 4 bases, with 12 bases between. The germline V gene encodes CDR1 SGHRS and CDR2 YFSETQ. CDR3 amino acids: CASRYRDGYGYTF. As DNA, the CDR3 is TGCGCCAGCAGATACCGGGACGGCTATGGCTACACCTTC.

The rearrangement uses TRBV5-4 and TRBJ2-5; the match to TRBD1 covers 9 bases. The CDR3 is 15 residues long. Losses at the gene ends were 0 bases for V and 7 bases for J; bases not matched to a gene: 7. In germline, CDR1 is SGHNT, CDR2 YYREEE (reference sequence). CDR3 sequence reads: CASSLGGTGSATQYF. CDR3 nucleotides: TGTGCCAGCAGCTTGGGGGGGACAGGGTCAGCGACCCAGTACTTC.

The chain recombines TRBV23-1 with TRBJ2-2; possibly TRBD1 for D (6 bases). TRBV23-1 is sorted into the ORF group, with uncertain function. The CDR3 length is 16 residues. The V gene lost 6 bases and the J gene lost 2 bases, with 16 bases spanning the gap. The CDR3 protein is CASSQVTGPNTGELFF. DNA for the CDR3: TGCGCCAGCAGCCAAGTGACAGGACCCAACACCGGGGAGCTGTTTTTT.

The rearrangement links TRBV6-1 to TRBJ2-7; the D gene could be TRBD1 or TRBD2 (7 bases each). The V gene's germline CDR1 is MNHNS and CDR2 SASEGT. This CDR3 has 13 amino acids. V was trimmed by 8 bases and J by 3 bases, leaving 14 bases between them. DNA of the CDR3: TGTGCCAGCGGGGGGGACAGCCGCTACGAGCAGTACTTC. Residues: CASGGDSRYEQYF.

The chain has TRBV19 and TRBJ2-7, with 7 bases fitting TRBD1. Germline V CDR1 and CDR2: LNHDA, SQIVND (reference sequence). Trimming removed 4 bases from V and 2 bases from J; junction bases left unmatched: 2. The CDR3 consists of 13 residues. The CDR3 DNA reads TGTGCCAGTAGTAGGCAGGGGGCCTACGAGCAGTACTTC. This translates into CASSRQGAYEQYF.

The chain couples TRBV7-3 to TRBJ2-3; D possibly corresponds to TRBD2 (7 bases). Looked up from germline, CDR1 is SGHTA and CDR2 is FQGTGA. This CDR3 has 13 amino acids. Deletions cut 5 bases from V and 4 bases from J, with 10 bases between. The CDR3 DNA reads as TGTGCCAGCAGCCCCGGGGGGCCAGATACGCAGTATTTT. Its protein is CASSPGGPDTQYF.

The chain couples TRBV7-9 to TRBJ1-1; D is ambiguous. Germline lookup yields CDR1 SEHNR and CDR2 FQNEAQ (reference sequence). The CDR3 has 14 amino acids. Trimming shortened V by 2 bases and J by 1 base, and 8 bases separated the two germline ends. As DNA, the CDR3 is TGTGCCAGCAGCTTACTATTAGGGAACACTGAAGCTTTCTTT. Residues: CASSLLLGNTEAFF.

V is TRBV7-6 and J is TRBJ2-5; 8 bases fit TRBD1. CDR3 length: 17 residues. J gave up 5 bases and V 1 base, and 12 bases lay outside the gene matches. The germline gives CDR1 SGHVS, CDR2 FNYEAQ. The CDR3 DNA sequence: TGTGCCAGCAGCTTAGGGTTCGACAGGGGTTTTGCGGAGACCCAGTACTTC. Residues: CASSLGFDRGFAETQYF. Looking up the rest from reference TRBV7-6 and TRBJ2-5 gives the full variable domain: GAGVSQSPRYKVTKRGQDVALRCDPISGHVSLYWYRQALGQGPEFLTYFNYEAQQDKSGLPNDRFSAERPEGSISTLTIQRTEQRDSAMYRCASSLGFDRGFAETQYFGPGTRLLVL.

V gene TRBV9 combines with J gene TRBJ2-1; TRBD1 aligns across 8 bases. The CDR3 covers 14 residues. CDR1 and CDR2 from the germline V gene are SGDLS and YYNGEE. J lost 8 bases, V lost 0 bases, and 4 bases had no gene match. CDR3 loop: CASSVGTGKDEQFF. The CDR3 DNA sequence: TGTGCCAGCAGCGTAGGGACAGGGAAGGATGAGCAGTTCTTC.

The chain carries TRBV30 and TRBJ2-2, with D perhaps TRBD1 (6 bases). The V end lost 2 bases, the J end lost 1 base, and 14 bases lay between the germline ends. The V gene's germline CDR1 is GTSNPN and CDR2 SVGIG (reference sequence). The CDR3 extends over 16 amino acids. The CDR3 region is CAWSQFGQLNTGELFF. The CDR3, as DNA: TGTGCCTGGAGTCAATTCGGACAGCTGAACACCGGGGAGCTGTTTTTT.